The 21 T cell receptor beta chains reported below all come from one sample, sequenced in a study of CXCR3-negative and CXCR3-positive naive CD8 T cells. Libraries of TRB cDNA were made by 5' RACE and carried UMIs. TCRdb re-called the 5' RACE reads; one entry per CDR3 protein, DNA not given. The sample table sets out more than 45,000 distinct CDR3 sequences. The sequenced material came from naive CXCR3- CD8+ T cells from blood. As to subset: CD45RO-CCR7+CD27+CD95- naive CD8+ T cells lacking CXCR3 (TNR3-). The receptors stem from a human donor in good health. Some clones in this sample may be carry-over from other donors' samples.

V gene TRBV28 combines with J gene TRBJ2-3; the D gene TCRdb calls, TRBD1, cannot be checked with no DNA. CDR1 is MDHEN, CDR2 SYDVKM, per germline. This CDR3 comprises 14 residues. Here the CDR3 reads CATKQTGAADTQYF. The variable domain in full, with the rest retrieved from reference TRBV28 and TRBJ2-3, is DVKVTQSSRYLVKRTGEKVFLECVQDMDHENMFWYRQDPGLGLRLIYFSYDVKMKEKGDIPEGYSVSREKKERFSLILESASTNQTSMYLCATKQTGAADTQYFGPGTRLTVL.

This chain joins TRBV21-1 and TRBJ2-2; TCRdb picks TRBD2, but there is no DNA to check that call. TRBV21-1 is an annotated pseudogene. This CDR3 is built from 16 residues. The CDR3 loop reads CASLGGDPAEPRELFF.

The V call is TRBV29-1, the J call TRBJ2-3; the TCRdb D gene call, TRBD2, has no DNA to confirm it. CDR1 SQVTM and CDR2 ANQGSEA come from the germline V gene. This CDR3 has 14 residues. The CDR3 region is CSVIAGTRTDTQYF.

The chain couples TRBV11-2 to TRBJ2-7; there is no DNA to check the TCRdb D call of TRBD1. CDR1 is SGHAT and CDR2 is FQNNGV in the germline V gene. CDR3 length: 12 amino acids. This chain's CDR3 is CASSKQGYEQYF.

The chain employs TRBV5-6 and TRBJ1-1. This CDR3 comprises 14 residues. Germline V gene lookup returns CDR1 SGHDT and CDR2 YYEEEE. CDR3 loop: CASSLLWAVTEAFF.

The genes are TRBV19 and TRBJ2-1. Germline V CDR1 and CDR2: LNHDA, SQIVND (reference sequence). This CDR3 has 11 amino acids. The CDR3 is CASTTGNEQFF.

CDR3 amino acids: CSARDRGYYEQYF. The rearrangement joins TRBV20-1 to TRBJ2-7; TCRdb names TRBD1, which stays unverified in the absence of DNA. The CDR3 runs 13 residues. The germline gives CDR1 DFQATT, CDR2 SNEGSKA (reference sequence).

CDR3 sequence: CASTHQGTTEAFF. The chain employs TRBV7-9 and TRBJ1-1. The CDR3 contains 13 residues. CDR1 and CDR2 from the germline V gene are SEHNR and FQNEAQ (reference sequence).

The J gene is TRBJ2-7, the V gene TRBV14; the D call from TCRdb, TRBD2, cannot be confirmed without DNA. Germline V gene data show CDR1 as SGHDN and CDR2 as FVKESK. The CDR3 loop spans 21 amino acids. The CDR3 here is CASSPHSLFSSGTHSSYEQYF.

The chain links TRBV2 to TRBJ2-7; TCRdb indicates TRBD2, and absent DNA this call remains unverified. This CDR3 has 15 amino acids. The germline CDR1 and CDR2 sequences are SNHLY and FYNNEI. CDR3 residues: CASSEGTSIHYEQYF.

This chain uses TRBV19 with TRBJ2-7; TCRdb's D gene call, TRBD1, goes unchecked for lack of DNA. The germline V gene has CDR1 LNHDA and CDR2 SQIVND (reference sequence). The CDR3 is made up of 13 amino acids. Here the CDR3 reads CASRSQATYEQYF.

The rearrangement joins TRBV19 to TRBJ2-3; there is no DNA to check the TCRdb D call of TRBD1. The V gene's germline CDR1 is LNHDA and CDR2 SQIVND (reference sequence). CDR3 size: 16 residues. CDR3 residues: CASRSPPAGETDTQYF.

The rearrangement uses TRBV7-6 and TRBJ2-1; TCRdb gives TRBD2 as the D gene, but with no DNA this cannot be confirmed. CDR1 and CDR2 (germline): SGHVS, FNYEAQ. This CDR3 comprises 13 residues. The CDR3 spells CAGSLATSNEQFF.

The chain joins TRBV9 to TRBJ1-1; checking the TCRdb D call of TRBD1 is not possible without DNA. The V gene's germline CDR1 is SGDLS and CDR2 YYNGEE. The CDR3 contains 16 residues. The CDR3 loop reads CASSGTYDREDTEAFF.

The V and J genes are TRBV12-3 or TRBV12-4 and TRBJ2-5; absent DNA, TCRdb's TRBD2 call cannot be checked. The CDR3 spans 17 residues. CDR3: CASRVRTSGDIKETQYF.

The chain has TRBV19 and TRBJ2-1. CDR1 and CDR2 (germline): LNHDA, SQIVND (reference sequence). This CDR3 is 14 amino acids long. The CDR3: CASSIFQSYNEQFF.

The chain combines TRBV7-9 with TRBJ2-1; lacking DNA, the TRBD2 call made by TCRdb goes unchecked. Looked up from germline, CDR1 is SEHNR and CDR2 is FQNEAQ (reference sequence). CDR3 length equals 17 residues. The CDR3 reads CASSLGSGGLKGNEQFF. The full variable domain, in which reference TRBV7-9 and TRBJ2-1 provide the parts outside the CDR3, is DTGVSQNPRHKITKRGQNVTFRCDPISEHNRLYWYRQTLGQGPEFLTYFQNEAQLEKSRLLSDRFSAERPKGSFSTLEIQRTEQGDSAMYLCASSLGSGGLKGNEQFFGPGTRLTVL.

The genes are TRBV29-1 and TRBJ2-1; without DNA, the TCRdb call of TRBD1 cannot be checked. CDR1 SQVTM and CDR2 ANQGSEA come from the germline V gene. The CDR3 spans 15 residues. CDR3 loop: CSAGTGRLHYNEQFF.

The chain links TRBV6-1 to TRBJ2-5; TCRdb indicates TRBD2, and absent DNA this call remains unverified. Germline lookup yields CDR1 MNHNS and CDR2 SASEGT. The CDR3 covers 17 residues. CDR3 sequence reads: CASSEARLAGGRETQYF.

The chain links TRBV29-1 to TRBJ2-7. CDR3 length: 17 residues. Per the germline V gene, CDR1 is SQVTM and CDR2 is ANQGSEA. Here the CDR3 reads CSVEVLGGSTPSYEQYF.

V and J are TRBV11-3 and TRBJ2-1. The CDR3 covers 16 residues. Germline CDR1 SGHNT, CDR2 YENEEA. This CDR3 is CASSPAEFKSYNEQFF.